Following are 19 T cell receptor beta chains from one sample sequenced in a study of shared clonotypes between healthy human individuals. TCRdb's copy holds only in-frame clones and misses some; the assay was immunoSEQ multiplex PCR. The sample contains nearly 2 million clones, about 95% of which appear only once. CD45RO-negative, CCR7-positively selected cells formed the naive CD8 fraction, excluding terminally differentiated effector memory CD45RA+ cells. Sequences were obtained from naive CD8+ T cells sorted from blood. These receptors all come from a man younger than 30 in good health.

Only one count was recorded for this clone. The chain's CDR3 is CASSQRVNSYEQYF. Written as DNA, the CDR3 is TGTGCCAGCAGTCAACGGGTCAACTCCTACGAGCAGTACTTC. The chain combines TRBV27 with TRBJ2-7; no clear D. Germline CDR1 reads MNHEY; CDR2 reads SMNVEV (reference sequence). V lost 5 bases and J 0 bases, leaving 11 bases between the germline ends. The CDR3 runs to 14 residues.

The chain joins TRBV7-9 to TRBJ1-2, with TRBD1 matching 7 bases. Trimming cost V 1 base and J 8 bases; bases outside gene matches: 7. CDR3 length: 14 residues. The germline V gene has CDR1 SEHNR and CDR2 FQNEAQ (reference sequence). CDR3 sequence (DNA): TGTGCCAGCAGCTTAGACGGGACAGTACACGGCTACACCTTC. Protein product: CASSLDGTVHGYTF.

The rearrangement joins TRBV5-6 to TRBJ2-1; 11 bases map to TRBD2. Germline CDR1 SGHDT, CDR2 YYEEEE. Trimming removed 3 bases from V and 12 bases from J; junction bases left unmatched: 8. The CDR3 consists of 14 residues. The CDR3 DNA sequence: TGTGCCAGCAGCTATCTAGCGGGGGGAGTTTGGCAGTTCTTC. Translated: CASSYLAGGVWQFF.

About this clone: The sample contains more than one DNA sequence encoding this CDR3. The rearrangement joins TRBV7-9 to TRBJ2-7; the D is unclear. This CDR3 has 14 amino acids. V shed 1 base and J shed 1 base, with 8 bases lying between them. CDR1 SEHNR and CDR2 FQNEAQ come from the germline V gene (reference sequence). The CDR3 reads CASSLDSLSYEQYF. The DNA of the CDR3 is TGTGCCAGCAGCTTAGACAGTTTATCCTACGAGCAGTACTTC.

The chain couples TRBV5-6 to TRBJ1-1, with 9 bases fitting TRBD1. Looked up from germline, CDR1 is SGHDT and CDR2 is YYEEEE. This CDR3 region has 13 residues. Losses at the gene ends were 3 bases for V and 3 bases for J; bases not matched to a gene: 0. The CDR3 region has the DNA TGTGCCAGCAGCTGGACAGGGGACACTGAAGCTTTCTTT. Translation gives CASSWTGDTEAFF.

Of note for this clone: The sample has other DNA sequences that encode this CDR3 too. The V and J genes are TRBV9 and TRBJ2-5; D is ambiguous. Germline assignment: CDR1 SGDLS and CDR2 YYNGEE. V was pared by 2 bases and J by 1 base, with 9 bases between. CDR3 length: 14 residues. CDR3 loop: CASSVDGGQETQYF. Here the CDR3 DNA reads TGTGCCAGCAGCGTCGATGGTGGCCAAGAGACCCAGTACTTC.

This clone was observed a single time. The genes are TRBV10-3 and TRBJ1-2; 10 bases map to TRBD1. Germline values: CDR1 ENHRY, CDR2 SYGVKD. The CDR3 sequence is 14 residues long. V was clipped by 2 bases and J by 6 bases; unmatched bases: 3. The CDR3 loop reads CAISEGDRGDGYTF. DNA of the CDR3: TGTGCCATCAGTGAGGGGGACAGGGGAGATGGCTACACCTTC.

In the case of this clone: This sample also contains other DNA sequences that code for the same CDR3. The chain carries TRBV7-9 and TRBJ2-7; D possibly corresponds to TRBD2 (7 bases). Germline V gene lookup returns CDR1 SEHNR and CDR2 FQNEAQ (reference sequence). This CDR3 comprises 14 residues. The V gene lost 5 bases and the J gene lost 0 bases, with 11 bases spanning the gap. The CDR3 region is CASSPGGLSYEQYF. CDR3 nucleotides: TGTGCCAGCAGCCCCGGGGGGCTCTCCTACGAGCAGTACTTC. Using reference TRBV7-9 and TRBJ2-7 for the parts outside the CDR3, the full variable domain is DTGVSQNPRHKITKRGQNVTFRCDPISEHNRLYWYRQTLGQGPEFLTYFQNEAQLEKSRLLSDRFSAERPKGSFSTLEIQRTEQGDSAMYLCASSPGGLSYEQYFGPGTRLTVT.

The V call is TRBV30, the J call TRBJ2-3; 7 bases agree with TRBD1. Germline lookup yields CDR1 GTSNPN and CDR2 SVGIG (reference sequence). The J segment lost 0 bases and the V segment lost 1 base, leaving 7 bases of the junction unmatched. The CDR3 loop spans 16 amino acids. The CDR3 bases are TGTGCCTGGAGTGCTGGGATACAGGGGAGCACAGATACGCAGTATTTT. Protein: CAWSAGIQGSTDTQYF.

V and J are TRBV6-1 and TRBJ1-2; D is undetermined. V was cut by 10 bases and J by 8 bases, with 11 bases left in between. This CDR3 comprises 10 residues. The germline CDR1 and CDR2 sequences are MNHNS and SASEGT. In DNA form, the CDR3 reads TGTGCCACCTTATTCGGGGGCTACACCTTC. It yields the protein CATLFGGYTF.

In regard to this clone: One end of the junction varies from germline; a read error may be responsible. The rearrangement joins TRBV2 to TRBJ2-7, with 9 positions matching TRBD2. Germline CDR1 and CDR2: SNHLY and FYNNEI. CDR3 length equals 13 residues. This chain's CDR3 is CASSEGTSIPADF. CDR3 sequence (DNA): TGTGCCAGCAGTGAGGGGACTAGCATTCCCGCCGACTTC.

V usage is TRBV9 and J usage is TRBJ2-7, with D possibly TRBD2 on 6 matching bases. Germline V CDR1 and CDR2: SGDLS, YYNGEE. The CDR3 runs 16 residues. Between the trimmed V and J ends, which lost 0 bases and 6 bases, there was a span of 19 bases. The chain's CDR3 is CASSVEGGNALGEQYF. The CDR3 nucleotides read TGTGCCAGCAGCGTAGAGGGCGGGAACGCCCTTGGCGAGCAGTACTTC.

The chain links TRBV7-2 to TRBJ2-7; tentative D call: TRBD1 (6 bases). This CDR3 has 16 amino acids. Germline CDR1 SGHTA, CDR2 FQGNSA. The V end lost 6 bases, the J end lost 2 bases, and 20 bases lay between the germline ends. CDR3 coding DNA: TGTGCCAGCAGTCTTACTCCGGGACAAGGCGCCTACGAGCAGTACTTC. Translating it yields CASSLTPGQGAYEQYF.

The rearrangement links TRBV13 to TRBJ1-1, with D maybe TRBD1 (6 bases). CDR1 is PRHDT and CDR2 is FYEKMQ in the germline V gene (reference sequence). Trimming stripped 4 bases from V and 6 bases from J, with 12 bases between. The CDR3 contains 13 residues. This CDR3 is CASSWGAQAEAFF. CDR3 coding DNA: TGTGCCAGCAGCTGGGGGGCTCAAGCTGAAGCTTTCTTT.

The chain uses TRBV2 and TRBJ1-1; possibly TRBD1 for D (5 bases). Looked up from germline, CDR1 is SNHLY and CDR2 is FYNNEI. This CDR3 contains 17 residues. Trimming removed 2 bases at V and 7 bases at J, with 23 bases between. The CDR3 here is CASSEIWGPRGRYEAFF. CDR3 nucleotide sequence: TGTGCCAGCAGTGAAATATGGGGCCCGAGGGGAAGATATGAAGCTTTCTTT.

V gene TRBV30 combines with J gene TRBJ2-4; D gene ambiguous. CDR1 and CDR2 (germline): GTSNPN, SVGIG (reference sequence). V lost 1 base, J lost 4 bases, and 11 bases lay in between. There are 14 residues in the CDR3. The CDR3 region has the DNA TGTGCCTGGAGTGATTTTGAGACAAAAAACATTCAGTACTTC. Its protein is CAWSDFETKNIQYF.

V is TRBV10-1 and J is TRBJ2-1, with 12 bases that match TRBD2. The germline gives CDR1 WNHNN, CDR2 SYGVQD (reference sequence). V lost 6 bases and J lost 5; bases outside the gene matches: 5. The CDR3 spans 15 residues. CDR3 sequence (DNA): TGCGCCAGCAGCGACCTAGCGGGGGGGAACAATGAGCAGTTCTTC. This translates into CASSDLAGGNNEQFF.

With regard to this clone: Other DNA sequences in this specimen translate into the identical CDR3. The chain has TRBV4-1 and TRBJ2-7; D is undetermined. V dropped 3 bases and J dropped 4 bases, with 10 bases sitting between them. The CDR3 runs to 13 residues. CDR1 is MGHRA and CDR2 is YSYEKL in the germline V gene. The CDR3 DNA sequence: TGCGCCAGCAGCCACTCTACACGGTACGAGCAGTACTTC. Protein: CASSHSTRYEQYF.

CDR3 in DNA: TGTGCCAGCAGTTTGGAGGTTTTTACCACAGATACGCAGTATTTT. Its translation is CASSLEVFTTDTQYF. The rearrangement links TRBV28 to TRBJ2-3, with a tentative D call TRBD2 (5 bases). Trimming took 3 bases from V and 2 from J, leaving 12 bases between them. The CDR3 consists of 15 residues. Germline V gene data show CDR1 as MDHEN and CDR2 as SYDVKM.